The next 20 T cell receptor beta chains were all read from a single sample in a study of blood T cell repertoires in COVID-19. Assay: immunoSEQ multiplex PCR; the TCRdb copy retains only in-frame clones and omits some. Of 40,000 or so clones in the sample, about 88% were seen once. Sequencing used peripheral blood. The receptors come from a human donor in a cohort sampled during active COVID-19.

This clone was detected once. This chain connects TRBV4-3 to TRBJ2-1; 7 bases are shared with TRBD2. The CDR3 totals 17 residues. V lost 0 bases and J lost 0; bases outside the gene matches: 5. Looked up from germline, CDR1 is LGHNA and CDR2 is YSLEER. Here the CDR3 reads CASSQELAGFSYNEQFF. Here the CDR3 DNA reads TGCGCCAGCAGCCAAGAATTAGCGGGTTTCTCCTACAATGAGCAGTTCTTC.

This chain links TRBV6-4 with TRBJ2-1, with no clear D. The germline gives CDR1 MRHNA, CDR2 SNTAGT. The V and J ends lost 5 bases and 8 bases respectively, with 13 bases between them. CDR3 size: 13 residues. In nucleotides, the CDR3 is TGTGCCAGCAGTCCCGGCGGAGCTTATGAGCAGTTCTTC. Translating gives CASSPGGAYEQFF.

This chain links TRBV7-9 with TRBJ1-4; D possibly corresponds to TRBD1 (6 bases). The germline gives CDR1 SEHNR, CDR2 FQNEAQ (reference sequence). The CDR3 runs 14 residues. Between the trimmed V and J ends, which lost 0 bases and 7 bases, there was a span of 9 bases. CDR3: CASSLASGVEKLFF. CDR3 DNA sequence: TGTGCCAGCAGCTTAGCCTCAGGGGTTGAAAAACTGTTTTTT.

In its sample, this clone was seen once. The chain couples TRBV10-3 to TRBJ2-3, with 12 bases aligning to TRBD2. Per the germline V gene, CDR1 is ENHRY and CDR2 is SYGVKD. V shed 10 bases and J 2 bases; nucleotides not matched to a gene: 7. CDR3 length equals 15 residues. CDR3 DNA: TGTGCCACCACGACTAGCGGGGGAACCACAGATACGCAGTATTTT. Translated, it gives CATTTSGGTTDTQYF.

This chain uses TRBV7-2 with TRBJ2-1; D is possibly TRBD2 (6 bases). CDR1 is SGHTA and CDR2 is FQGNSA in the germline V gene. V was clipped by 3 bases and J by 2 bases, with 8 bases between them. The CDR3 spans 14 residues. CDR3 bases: TGTGCCAGCAGCTTGAGCGGGCCCTACAATGAGCAGTTCTTC. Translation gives CASSLSGPYNEQFF.

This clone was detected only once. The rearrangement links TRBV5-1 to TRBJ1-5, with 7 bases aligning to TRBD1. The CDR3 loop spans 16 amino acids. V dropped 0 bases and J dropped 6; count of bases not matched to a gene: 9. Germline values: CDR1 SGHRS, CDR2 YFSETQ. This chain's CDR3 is CASSLDGQVNGQPQHF. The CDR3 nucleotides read TGCGCCAGCAGCTTGGACGGACAGGTGAATGGTCAGCCCCAGCATTTT.

The CDR3: CASRPNAGSSHGYTF. CDR3 nucleotide sequence: TGTGCCAGCAGACCCAACGCGGGGTCTTCCCATGGCTACACCTTC. This chain uses TRBV6-6 with TRBJ1-2; D is undetermined. In germline, CDR1 is MNHNY, CDR2 SVGAGI (reference sequence). The CDR3 runs 15 residues. V dropped 6 bases and J dropped 6 bases, with 20 bases sitting between them.

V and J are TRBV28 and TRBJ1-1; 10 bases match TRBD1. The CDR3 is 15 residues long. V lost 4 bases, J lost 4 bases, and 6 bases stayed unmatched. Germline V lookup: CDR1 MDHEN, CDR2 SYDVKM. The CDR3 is CASSSSGTGVTEAFF. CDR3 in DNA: TGTGCCAGCAGTTCCTCCGGGACAGGGGTCACTGAAGCTTTCTTT.

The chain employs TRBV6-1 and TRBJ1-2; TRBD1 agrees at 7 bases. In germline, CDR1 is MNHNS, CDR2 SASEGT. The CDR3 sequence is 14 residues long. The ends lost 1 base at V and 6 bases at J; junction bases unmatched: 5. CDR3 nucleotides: TGTGCCAGCAGTGAAGTTGACAGGGCTCATGGCTACACCTTC. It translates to CASSEVDRAHGYTF.

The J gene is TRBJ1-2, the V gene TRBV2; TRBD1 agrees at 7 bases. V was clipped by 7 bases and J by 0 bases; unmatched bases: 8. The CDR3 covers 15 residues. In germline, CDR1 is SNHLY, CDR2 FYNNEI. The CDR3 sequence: CASKLGTAANYGYTF. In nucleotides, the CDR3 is TGTGCCAGCAAGCTCGGGACAGCAGCTAACTATGGCTACACCTTC.

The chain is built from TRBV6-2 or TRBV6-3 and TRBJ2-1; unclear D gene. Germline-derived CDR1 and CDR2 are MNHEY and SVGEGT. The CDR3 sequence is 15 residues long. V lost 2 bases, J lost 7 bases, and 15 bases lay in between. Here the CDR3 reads CASSYRRLTGNEQFF. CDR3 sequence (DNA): TGTGCCAGCAGTTACCGCAGACTGACTGGGAATGAGCAGTTCTTC.

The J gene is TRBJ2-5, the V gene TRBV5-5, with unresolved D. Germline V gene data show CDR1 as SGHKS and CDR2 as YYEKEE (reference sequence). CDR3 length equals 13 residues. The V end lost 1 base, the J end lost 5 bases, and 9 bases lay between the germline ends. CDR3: CASSLSGAETQYF. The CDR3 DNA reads TGTGCCAGCAGCTTGTCGGGTGCGGAGACCCAGTACTTC.

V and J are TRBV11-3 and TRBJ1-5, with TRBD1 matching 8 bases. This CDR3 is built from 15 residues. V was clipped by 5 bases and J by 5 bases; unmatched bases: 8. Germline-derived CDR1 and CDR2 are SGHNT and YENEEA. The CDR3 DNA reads TGTGCCAGCAGCAACGACAGGGGTGAGGATCAGCCCCAGCATTTT. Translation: CASSNDRGEDQPQHF. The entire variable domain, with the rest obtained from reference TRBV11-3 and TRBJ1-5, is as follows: EAGVVQSPRYKIIEKKQPVAFWCNPISGHNTLYWYLQNLGQGPELLIRYENEEAVDDSQLPKDRFSAERLKGVDSTLKIQPAELGDSAVYLCASSNDRGEDQPQHFGDGTRLSIL.

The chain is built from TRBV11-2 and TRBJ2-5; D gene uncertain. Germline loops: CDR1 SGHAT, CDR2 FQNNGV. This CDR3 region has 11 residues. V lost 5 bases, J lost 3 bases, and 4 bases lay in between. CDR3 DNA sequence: TGTGCCAGCAGCCCAAAAGAGACCCAGTACTTC. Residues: CASSPKETQYF.

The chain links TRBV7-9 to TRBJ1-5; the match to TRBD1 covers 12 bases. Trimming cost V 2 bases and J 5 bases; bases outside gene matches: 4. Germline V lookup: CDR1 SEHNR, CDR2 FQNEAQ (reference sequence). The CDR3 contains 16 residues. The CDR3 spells CASSLFGTGGDQPQHF. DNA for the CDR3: TGTGCCAGCAGCTTATTTGGGACAGGGGGCGATCAGCCCCAGCATTTT.

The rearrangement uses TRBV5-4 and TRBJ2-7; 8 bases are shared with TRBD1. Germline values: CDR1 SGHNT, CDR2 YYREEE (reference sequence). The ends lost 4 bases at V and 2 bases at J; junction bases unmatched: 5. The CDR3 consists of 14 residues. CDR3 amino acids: CASSLDRGAYEQYF. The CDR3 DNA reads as TGTGCCAGCAGCCTCGACAGGGGAGCCTACGAGCAGTACTTC.

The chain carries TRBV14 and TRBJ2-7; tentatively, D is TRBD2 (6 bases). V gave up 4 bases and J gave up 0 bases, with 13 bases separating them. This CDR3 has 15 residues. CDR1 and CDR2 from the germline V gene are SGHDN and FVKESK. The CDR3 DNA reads TGTGCCAGCAGCCTCTTGCGGGGACTCTCCTACGAGCAGTACTTC. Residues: CASSLLRGLSYEQYF.

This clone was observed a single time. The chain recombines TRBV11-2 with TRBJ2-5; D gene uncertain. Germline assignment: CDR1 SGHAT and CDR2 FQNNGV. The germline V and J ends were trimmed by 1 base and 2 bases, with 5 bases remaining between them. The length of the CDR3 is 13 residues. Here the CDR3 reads CASSLVLQETQYF. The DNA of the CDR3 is TGTGCCAGCAGCTTAGTCTTACAAGAGACCCAGTACTTC. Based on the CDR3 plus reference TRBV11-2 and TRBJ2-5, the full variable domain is EAGVAQSPRYKIIEKRQSVAFWCNPISGHATLYWYQQILGQGPKLLIQFQNNGVVDDSQLPKDRFSAERLKGVDSTLKIQPAKLEDSAVYLCASSLVLQETQYFGPGTRLLVL.

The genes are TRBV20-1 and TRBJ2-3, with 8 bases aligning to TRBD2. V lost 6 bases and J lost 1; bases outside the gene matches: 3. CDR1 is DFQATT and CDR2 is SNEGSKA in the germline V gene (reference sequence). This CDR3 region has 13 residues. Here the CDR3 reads CSASSGGTDTQYF. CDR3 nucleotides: TGCAGTGCCAGTAGCGGGGGCACAGATACGCAGTATTTT.

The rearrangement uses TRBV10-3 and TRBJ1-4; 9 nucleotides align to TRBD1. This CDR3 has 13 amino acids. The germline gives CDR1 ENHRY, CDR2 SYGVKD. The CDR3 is CASGQGVGEKLFF. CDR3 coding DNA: TGTGCATCGGGACAGGGCGTTGGTGAAAAACTGTTTTTT.